This T cell receptor (beta chain) was identified during a study of blood T cells in healthy people across ages. Overall study context: There was about one barcoded beta molecule captured by template switching per two T cells.

Sample-barcoded 5' priming and a J-beta primer mix drove a second PCR of roughly 6 to 12 cycles. TCRdb processed the 5' RACE reads anew with MiXCR; each CDR3 protein has one entry. This sample has 800,000 to 950,000 distinct CDR3 sequences; under 40% occur once, and the top ten carry 10% to 15%. Germline loops: CDR1 SGHRS, CDR2 YFSETQ. J gave up 7 bases and V 4 bases, and 11 bases lay outside the gene matches. The CDR3 covers 16 residues. A word on this clonotype: No antigen is known for it.

General study findings and limits: Observed TCR beta diversity per million T cells went down as age went up. This fall followed a roughly linear course with age. TCR beta diversity correlated strongly with naive T cell percentage.

All donors came from Russia, were Caucasian and healthy, and spanned ages roughly 6 to 95. The source material was blood. This TCR came from a man aged 18-30 years in good health. The rearrangement uses TRBV5-1 and TRBJ2-1; 10 bases are a match to TRBD2. In DNA, the CDR3 is TGCGCCAGCAGCGCGGGTAGCGGGGGGCCAGGGAATGAGCAGTTCTTC. As protein: CASSAGSGGPGNEQFF.